The following is a T cell receptor beta chain sequence with its context. Its antigen is not known. TCRdb keeps only in-frame clones here, not all; method: immunoSEQ multiplex PCR. This table has approximately 840,000 clones, 90% to 98% appearing once. The germline CDR1 and CDR2 sequences are SQVTM and ANQGSEA. V was clipped by 3 bases and J by 2 bases; unmatched bases: 7. This CDR3 is built from 14 residues. Naive CD8 cells comprised CD45RO-negative, CCR7-positively selected cells, excluding terminally differentiated effector memory CD45RA+ cells. This entry belongs to a study of shared clonotypes between healthy human individuals. Study-level results: Lower generation probabilities were found for non-shared clonotypes than for those shared by all four donors.

This TCR was sampled from a man aged 25 to 45 in good health. This chain joins TRBV29-1 and TRBJ2-7, with 7 bases aligning to TRBD2. The sequencing input was naive CD8+ T cells sorted from blood. CDR3 residues: CSVEERTSTYEQYF. CDR3 DNA sequence: TGCAGCGTTGAGGAGCGGACTAGTACCTACGAGCAGTACTTC.